The 17 T cell receptor beta chains in this list originate from one sample, sequenced in a study of beta chain features in type 1 diabetes. Investigators reverse transcribed all isolated RNA, so they sequenced expressed TCRB transcripts. Clones were sequenced by immunoSEQ multiplex PCR, and TCRdb holds only the in-frame ones, with some missing. The sample includes 300,000 to 400,000 clones, 11% of them seen just once. Sequencing used naive CD4+ T cells from blood. All receptors derive from a woman aged 25-40 years in good health.

The gene calls are TRBV27 and TRBJ2-1; 8 bases align to TRBD2. The CDR3 length is 14 residues. V lost 6 bases to trimming and J lost 8 bases; unmatched junction nucleotides: 9. Per germline, CDR1 MNHEY and CDR2 SMNVEV (reference sequence). CDR3 region: CASSLRTSWDEQFF. Written as DNA, the CDR3 is TGTGCCAGCAGCCTGAGGACTAGCTGGGATGAGCAGTTCTTC.

The chain carries TRBV29-1 and TRBJ1-4; D may be TRBD1 (6 bases). V was pared by 6 bases and J by 8 bases, with 22 bases between. The germline V gene encodes CDR1 SQVTM and CDR2 ANQGSEA. CDR3 length equals 15 residues. The CDR3 DNA is TGCAGCGTCCGCACGCACAGGGAAGGAGGCGAAAAACTGTTTTTT. This codes for CSVRTHREGGEKLFF.

This clone occurred a few times. The genes are TRBV23-1 and TRBJ1-2; possibly TRBD1 for D (5 bases). TRBV23-1 has ORF status, its function being uncertain. This CDR3 has 15 residues. V dropped 8 bases and J dropped 8 bases, with 24 bases sitting between them. The CDR3 DNA follows: TGCGCCAGCCCCCAATCCCGGACAACGCAGTGGGGCTACACCTTC. Protein sequence: CASPQSRTTQWGYTF.

This chain links TRBV6-1 with TRBJ2-3; D not resolved. In germline, CDR1 is MNHNS, CDR2 SASEGT. Trimming shortened V by 3 bases and J by 4 bases, and 17 bases separated the two germline ends. The CDR3 spans 16 residues. CDR3 bases: TGTGCCAGCAGTGAGGGCAGTCTACTGTCGCCAGATACGCAGTATTTT. It codes for CASSEGSLLSPDTQYF.

This clone appeared a few times. The chain combines TRBV25-1 with TRBJ2-1, with D possibly matching TRBD2 (6 bases). The V gene lost 8 bases and the J gene lost 0 bases, with 14 bases spanning the gap. Looked up from germline, CDR1 is MGHDK and CDR2 is SYGVNS. The CDR3 extends over 15 amino acids. CDR3 region: CASSPGGSSYNEQFF. For the CDR3, the DNA is TGTGCCAGCTCACCTGGGGGGAGCTCCTACAATGAGCAGTTCTTC.

In this sample, this clone turned up a few times. V gene TRBV4-3 combines with J gene TRBJ2-3; weak D call: TRBD1 (5 bases). From germline, CDR1 is LGHNA and CDR2 YSLEER. V shed 0 bases and J shed 5 bases, with 15 bases lying between them. The length of the CDR3 is 16 residues. CDR3 sequence reads: CASSQDRVGPGDTQYF. The DNA of the CDR3 is TGCGCCAGCAGCCAAGATCGCGTGGGGCCGGGAGATACGCAGTATTTT.

This clone was seen a handful of times. V is TRBV5-4 and J is TRBJ1-1, with a weak D call TRBD1 (5 bases). The CDR3 length is 14 residues. V dropped 3 bases and J dropped 0 bases, with 9 bases sitting between them. Germline-derived CDR1 and CDR2 are SGHNT and YYREEE (reference sequence). CDR3 bases: TGTGCCAGCAGCTCCCCAGGGTTGAACACTGAAGCTTTCTTT. Encoded protein: CASSSPGLNTEAFF.

The chain employs TRBV7-2 and TRBJ1-2; 8 positions agree with TRBD1. Per the germline V gene, CDR1 is SGHTA and CDR2 is FQGNSA. The J segment lost 4 bases and the V segment lost 5 bases, leaving 9 bases of the junction unmatched. The CDR3 runs to 15 residues. The CDR3 DNA reads as TGTGCCAGCAGCGAGATGGACAGGGTGGCCTATGGCTACACCTTC. It is translated as CASSEMDRVAYGYTF.

The chain has TRBV2 and TRBJ2-1, with 14 nucleotides matching TRBD2. This CDR3 is 16 amino acids long. The V gene end was trimmed by 2 bases and the J gene end by 8 bases; junction bases not matched to a gene: 5. Germline-derived CDR1 and CDR2 are SNHLY and FYNNEI. The CDR3 region has the DNA TGTGCCAGCAGTGAAATCGGACTAGCGGGAGGTCATGAGCAGTTCTTC. This encodes CASSEIGLAGGHEQFF. The complete variable domain, with remaining parts taken from reference TRBV2 and TRBJ2-1, reads EPEVTQTPSHQVTQMGQEVILRCVPISNHLYFYWYRQILGQKVEFLVSFYNNEISEKSEIFDDQFSVERPDGSNFTLKIRSTKLEDSAMYFCASSEIGLAGGHEQFFGPGTRLTVL.

This clone was counted only a few times. The chain's CDR3 is CASSQDLGGDYGYTF. The CDR3 DNA reads as TGTGCCAGCAGCCAAGATCTTGGGGGCGACTATGGCTACACCTTC. V usage is TRBV14 and J usage is TRBJ1-2; D may be TRBD1 (6 bases). The germline gives CDR1 SGHDN, CDR2 FVKESK. V was cut by 0 bases and J by 3 bases, with 11 bases left in between. The CDR3 loop spans 15 amino acids.

In its sample, this clone was seen a few times. Other DNA sequences in this specimen translate into the identical CDR3. The chain has TRBV18 and TRBJ1-4; 7 positions match TRBD1. Germline CDR1 KGHSH, CDR2 LQKENI. The CDR3 loop spans 15 amino acids. Trimming removed 3 bases from V and 3 bases from J; junction bases left unmatched: 4. The CDR3 nucleotides are TGTGCCAGCTCACCGCGGACAGGCTCTAATGAAAAACTGTTTTTT. Its translation: CASSPRTGSNEKLFF.

This clone was detected only once. Written as DNA, the CDR3 is TGTGCCAGCATCCCCCTAAGCGGGAGAAACATTCAGTACTTC. It yields the protein CASIPLSGRNIQYF. This sequence joins TRBV7-9 and TRBJ2-4; TRBD2 agrees at 8 bases. The CDR3 length is 14 residues. Germline V gene data show CDR1 as SEHNR and CDR2 as FQNEAQ (reference sequence). Losses at the gene ends were 7 bases for V and 6 bases for J; bases not matched to a gene: 8.

The table lists this clone with a few counts. This rearrangement joins TRBV9 to TRBJ2-5; 8 nucleotides agree with TRBD1. J was trimmed by 5 bases and V by 0 bases; bases with no gene match: 9. Germline V gives CDR1 SGDLS, CDR2 YYNGEE. There are 16 residues in the CDR3. The CDR3: CASSVEQGGTWETQYF. DNA of the CDR3: TGTGCCAGCAGCGTAGAACAGGGGGGAACTTGGGAGACCCAGTACTTC.

This clone was counted a few times. The chain links TRBV15 to TRBJ2-5; 7 bases align to TRBD2. Germline assignment: CDR1 LNHNV and CDR2 YYDKDF (reference sequence). The trim removed 1 base at V and 5 bases at J, leaving 4 bases unmatched. The CDR3 is 14 residues long. CDR3 nucleotide sequence: TGTGCCACCAGCAGAGCGGGGGGATCGGAGACCCAGTACTTC. It translates to CATSRAGGSETQYF.

This clone was detected a few times. The chain has TRBV29-1 and TRBJ2-5, with D maybe TRBD1 (6 bases). Germline V gene data show CDR1 as SQVTM and CDR2 as ANQGSEA. V was clipped by 6 bases and J by 5 bases, with 13 bases between them. CDR3 length: 12 amino acids. CDR3 protein: CSVITGSETQYF. CDR3 nucleotides: TGCAGCGTGATAACAGGGAGTGAGACCCAGTACTTC. The full variable domain, with the rest looked up from reference TRBV29-1 and TRBJ2-5, is SAVISQKPSRDICQRGTSLTIQCQVDSQVTMMFWYRQQPGQSLTLIATANQGSEATYESGFVIDKFPISRPNLTFSTLTVSNMSPEDSSIYLCSVITGSETQYFGPGTRLLVL.

The CDR3 DNA sequence: TGTGCCAGCAGCCGATTACCGGGGGGGGGTGAGACCCAGTACTTC. It encodes CASSRLPGGGETQYF. The J gene is TRBJ2-5, the V gene TRBV7-6; TRBD2 matches at 8 bases. The V and J ends lost 5 bases and 5 bases, in that order; junction bases with no gene match: 10. Germline V gene sequence: CDR1 SGHVS, CDR2 FNYEAQ. CDR3 length: 15 residues.

This rearrangement joins TRBV30 to TRBJ2-1; 11 nucleotides align to TRBD1. J gave up 8 bases and V 5 bases, and 5 bases lay outside the gene matches. Germline CDR1 GTSNPN, CDR2 SVGIG (reference sequence). This CDR3 has 13 residues. DNA for the CDR3: TGTGCCTGGGGGACAGGGGGGCTGCATGAGCAGTTCTTC. It translates to CAWGTGGLHEQFF.